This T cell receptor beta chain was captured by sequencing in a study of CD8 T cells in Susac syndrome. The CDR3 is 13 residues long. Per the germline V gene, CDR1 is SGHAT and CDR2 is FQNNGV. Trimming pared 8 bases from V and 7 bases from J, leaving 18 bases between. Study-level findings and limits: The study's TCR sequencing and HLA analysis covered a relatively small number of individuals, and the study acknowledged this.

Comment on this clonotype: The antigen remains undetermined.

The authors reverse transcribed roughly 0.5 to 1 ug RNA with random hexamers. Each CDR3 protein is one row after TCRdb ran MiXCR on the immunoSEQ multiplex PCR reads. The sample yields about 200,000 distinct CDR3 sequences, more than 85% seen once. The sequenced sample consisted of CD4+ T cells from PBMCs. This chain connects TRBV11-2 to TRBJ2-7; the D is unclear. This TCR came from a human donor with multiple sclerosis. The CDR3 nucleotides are TGTGCCAGCTCCTTGGCAGGCCTCTTGGAGCAGTACTTC. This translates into CASSLAGLLEQYF.